The 20 T cell receptor beta chains presented below share a single source sample, sequenced in a study of blood T cell repertoires in COVID-19. TCRdb's table, derived via immunoSEQ multiplex PCR, lists solely in-frame clones and lacks some. Of over 20,000 clones in the sample, over 90% were seen once. Sample: peripheral blood. The receptors shown here come from a human donor in a cohort sampled during active COVID-19.

The chain couples TRBV3-1 (or the pseudogene TRBV3-2) to TRBJ1-1; 7 nucleotides align to TRBD1. V shed 2 bases and J 4 bases; nucleotides not matched to a gene: 1. Germline V lookup: CDR1 LGHDT, CDR2 YNNKEL (reference sequence). The CDR3 has 13 amino acids. CDR3 sequence (DNA): TGTGCCAGCAGCCAAACAGGGGCCACTGAAGCTTTCTTT. Residues: CASSQTGATEAFF.

This sequence joins TRBV11-2 and TRBJ1-5; D not resolved. Germline lookup yields CDR1 SGHAT and CDR2 FQNNGV. The CDR3 extends over 15 amino acids. Trimming left V 1 base short and J 5 bases short, with 12 bases between. The chain's CDR3 is CASSLGTGRDQPQHF. The DNA of the CDR3 is TGTGCCAGCAGCTTAGGTACCGGGAGAGATCAGCCCCAGCATTTT.

The chain combines TRBV11-3 with TRBJ2-7, with D unresolved. This CDR3 is built from 11 residues. Trimming pared 5 bases from V and 6 bases from J, leaving 8 bases between. Germline-derived CDR1 and CDR2 are SGHNT and YENEEA. The CDR3 nucleotides read TGTGCCAGCAGCCCCTCTCGCGAGCAGTACTTC. Translating gives CASSPSREQYF.

The chain employs TRBV30 and TRBJ1-2, with a possible D match to TRBD1 (5 bases). Germline V CDR1 and CDR2: GTSNPN, SVGIG (reference sequence). This CDR3 has 16 amino acids. Trimming took 0 bases from V and 2 from J, leaving 16 bases between them. CDR3 sequence: CAWSVGSLGRNYGYTF. In DNA, the CDR3 is TGTGCCTGGAGTGTGGGATCCCTGGGGCGGAACTATGGCTACACCTTC.

The J gene is TRBJ2-1, the V gene TRBV7-2; a weak D match, TRBD2 (5 bases). The CDR3 consists of 11 residues. Germline CDR1 is SGHTA and CDR2 is FQGNSA. V was clipped by 4 bases and J by 8 bases, with 6 bases between them. DNA for the CDR3: TGTGCCAGCAGCTCTAGCTATGAGCAGTTCTTC. Its translation: CASSSSYEQFF. The whole variable domain, remainder taken from reference TRBV7-2 and TRBJ2-1, is GAGVSQSPSNKVTEKGKDVELRCDPISGHTALYWYRQSLGQGLEFLIYFQGNSAPDKSGLPSDRFSAERTGGSVSTLTIQRTQQEDSAVYLCASSSSYEQFFGPGTRLTVL.

The chain carries TRBV6-5 and TRBJ1-1, with 7 positions matching TRBD1. CDR3 length: 16 residues. The ends lost 2 bases at V and 6 bases at J; junction bases unmatched: 12. Germline V CDR1 and CDR2: MNHEY, SVGAGI. CDR3 DNA sequence: TGTGCCAGCAGTTACCCGCAAGGGGACAGTCTCTCTGAAGCTTTCTTT. Residues: CASSYPQGDSLSEAFF.

V is TRBV5-1 and J is TRBJ2-7, with D perhaps TRBD2 (7 bases). This CDR3 has 15 amino acids. Germline V gives CDR1 SGHRS, CDR2 YFSETQ. The V end lost 4 bases, the J end lost 1 base, and 15 bases lay between the germline ends. The CDR3 DNA follows: TGCGCCAGCAGCCGGGGGGACACAACTTCCTACGAGCAGTACTTC. It specifies CASSRGDTTSYEQYF.

The chain has TRBV7-8 and TRBJ2-3, with D tentatively TRBD2 (6 bases). V was cut by 2 bases and J by 1 base, with 10 bases left in between. Germline lookup yields CDR1 SGHVS and CDR2 FQNEAQ. The CDR3 runs to 15 residues. CDR3 sequence: CASSLWGVGTDTQYF. CDR3 in DNA: TGTGCCAGCAGCTTATGGGGGGTGGGCACAGATACGCAGTATTTT.

This sequence joins TRBV11-1 and TRBJ1-4, with unresolved D. V lost 5 bases and J lost 0, with 13 bases in between. The CDR3 runs to 16 residues. From germline, CDR1 is SGHAT and CDR2 FQDESV (reference sequence). CDR3 sequence reads: CASSRGATSTNEKLFF. CDR3 DNA sequence: TGTGCCAGCAGCCGGGGAGCGACTTCAACTAATGAAAAACTGTTTTTT.

V and J are TRBV5-6 and TRBJ1-2; unclear D gene. Trimming pared 4 bases from V and 6 bases from J, leaving 16 bases between. The CDR3 totals 14 residues. Looked up from germline, CDR1 is SGHDT and CDR2 is YYEEEE. Here the CDR3 reads CASSPAGRSDGYTF. The CDR3 nucleotides are TGTGCCAGCAGCCCCGCGGGTAGGAGCGATGGCTACACCTTC.

The chain employs TRBV5-1 and TRBJ2-1; 7 bases are shared with TRBD2. V lost 0 bases and J lost 7; bases outside the gene matches: 7. Per the germline V gene, CDR1 is SGHRS and CDR2 is YFSETQ. The CDR3 is 15 amino acids. The CDR3 sequence is CASSLGWLAENEQFF. CDR3 bases: TGCGCCAGCAGCTTGGGATGGCTAGCGGAGAATGAGCAGTTCTTC.

The J gene is TRBJ2-6, the V gene TRBV28, with TRBD2 as a possible D gene (7 bases). The germline V gene has CDR1 MDHEN and CDR2 SYDVKM. Trimming took 7 bases from V and 2 from J, leaving 12 bases between them. CDR3 length: 15 residues. As DNA, the CDR3 is TGTGCCAGCACCCTAGGGGGGGCTGGGGCCAACGTCCTGACTTTC. Its protein product is CASTLGGAGANVLTF.

The chain recombines TRBV5-1 with TRBJ2-7; the D gene is possibly TRBD1 (6 bases). V lost 4 bases and J lost 3, with 8 bases in between. The CDR3 runs to 12 residues. Germline CDR1 and CDR2: SGHRS and YFSETQ. The CDR3 DNA follows: TGCGCCAGCAGCCAGGACAGCTACGAGCAGTACTTC. Its translation: CASSQDSYEQYF.

This clone showed up just once. The V and J genes are TRBV6-5 and TRBJ2-6; maybe TRBD1 (6 bases). V gave up 6 bases and J gave up 2 bases, with 11 bases separating them. The CDR3 length is 15 residues. CDR1 and CDR2 (germline): MNHEY, SVGAGI. In DNA form, the CDR3 reads TGTGCCAGCAGACAAACAGGGACTGGGGCCAACGTCCTGACTTTC. It encodes CASRQTGTGANVLTF.

The chain couples TRBV20-1 to TRBJ1-2; possibly TRBD1 for D (5 bases). V lost 3 bases and J lost 8, with 13 bases in between. The CDR3 runs 12 residues. Germline CDR1 is DFQATT and CDR2 is SNEGSKA (reference sequence). This chain's CDR3 is CSASRQGGGYTF. In DNA, the CDR3 is TGCAGTGCTAGTCGGCAGGGAGGCGGCTACACCTTC.

The rearrangement joins TRBV19 to TRBJ1-1, with a tentative D call TRBD1 (6 bases). The germline V and J ends were trimmed by 5 bases and 4 bases, with 14 bases remaining between them. From germline, CDR1 is LNHDA and CDR2 SQIVND (reference sequence). This CDR3 spans 14 amino acids. CDR3 sequence reads: CASSGGMDGTEAFF. The CDR3 nucleotides are TGTGCCAGTAGTGGGGGCATGGATGGCACTGAAGCTTTCTTT.

The rearrangement joins TRBV9 to TRBJ1-1; D possibly corresponds to TRBD1 (5 bases). V was trimmed by 4 bases and J by 3 bases, leaving 13 bases between them. Germline lookup yields CDR1 SGDLS and CDR2 YYNGEE. The CDR3 spans 14 residues. CDR3 protein: CASSKDAGHTEAFF. The CDR3 bases are TGTGCCAGCAGCAAAGACGCAGGGCACACTGAAGCTTTCTTT.

The chain uses TRBV11-1 and TRBJ2-7; 7 bases are shared with TRBD2. After removal of 8 bases from V and 3 bases from J, the junction contained 13 bases not matched to a gene. The CDR3 is made up of 15 amino acids. Germline loops: CDR1 SGHAT, CDR2 FQDESV (reference sequence). This CDR3 reads CASLTIRGSSYEQYF. Here the CDR3 DNA reads TGTGCCAGCTTAACAATACGCGGGAGCAGCTACGAGCAGTACTTC. Full variable domain (remainder filled in from reference TRBV11-1 and TRBJ2-7): EAEVAQSPRYKITEKSQAVAFWCDPISGHATLYWYRQILGQGPELLVQFQDESVVDDSQLPKDRFSAERLKGVDSTLKIQPAELGDSAMYLCASLTIRGSSYEQYFGPGTRLTVT.

The J gene is TRBJ2-1, the V gene TRBV12-3 or TRBV12-4, with 9 positions matching TRBD2. After removal of 10 bases from V and 9 bases from J, the junction contained 7 bases not matched to a gene. The CDR3 length is 12 residues. CDR3 DNA sequence: TGTGCCACCCGAGGACTAGCGATTGAGCAGTTCTTC. Amino acid sequence: CATRGLAIEQFF.

This chain links TRBV11-3 with TRBJ2-2; TRBD1 agrees at 7 bases. The CDR3 contains 15 residues. Trimming cost V 5 bases and J 4 bases; bases outside gene matches: 7. CDR1 SGHNT and CDR2 YENEEA come from the germline V gene. The CDR3 is CASSPGTVGTGELFF. The CDR3 coding sequence is TGTGCCAGCAGCCCCGGGACAGTTGGCACCGGGGAGCTGTTTTTT.